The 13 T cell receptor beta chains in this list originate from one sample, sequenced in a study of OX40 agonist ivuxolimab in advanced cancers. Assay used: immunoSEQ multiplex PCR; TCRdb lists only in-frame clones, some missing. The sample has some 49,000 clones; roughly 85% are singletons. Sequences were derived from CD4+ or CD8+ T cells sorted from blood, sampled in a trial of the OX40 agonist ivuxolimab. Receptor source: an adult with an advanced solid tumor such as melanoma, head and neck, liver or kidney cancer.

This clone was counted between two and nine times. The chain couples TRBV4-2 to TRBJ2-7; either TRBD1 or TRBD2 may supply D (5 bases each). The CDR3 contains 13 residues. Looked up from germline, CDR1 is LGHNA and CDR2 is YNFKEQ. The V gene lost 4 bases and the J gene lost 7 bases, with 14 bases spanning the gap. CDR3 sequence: CASSLRGEGEQYF. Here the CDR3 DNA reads TGTGCCAGCAGCCTGAGGGGCGAGGGGGAGCAGTACTTC.

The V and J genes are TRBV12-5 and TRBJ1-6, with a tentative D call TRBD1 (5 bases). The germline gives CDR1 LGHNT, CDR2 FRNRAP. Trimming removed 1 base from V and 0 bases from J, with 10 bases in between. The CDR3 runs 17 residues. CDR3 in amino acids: CASGLAPGSSYNSPLHF. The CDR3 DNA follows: TGTGCTAGTGGTTTGGCCCCAGGGAGCTCCTATAATTCACCCCTCCACTTT.

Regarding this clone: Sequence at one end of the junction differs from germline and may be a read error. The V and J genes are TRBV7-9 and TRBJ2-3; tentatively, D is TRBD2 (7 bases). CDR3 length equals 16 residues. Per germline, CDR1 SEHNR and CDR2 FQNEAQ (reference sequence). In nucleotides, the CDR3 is TGTGCCAGCACCTTAGAGGGGGGGGCGCAGACAGATACGCAGTATTTT. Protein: CASTLEGGAQTDTQYF.

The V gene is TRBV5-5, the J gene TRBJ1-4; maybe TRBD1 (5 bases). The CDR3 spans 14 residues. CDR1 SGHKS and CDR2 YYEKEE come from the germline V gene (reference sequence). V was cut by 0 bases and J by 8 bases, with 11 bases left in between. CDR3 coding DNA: TGTGCCAGCAGCTTGGAGCAGGGTCGGGAAAAACTGTTTTTT. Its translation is CASSLEQGREKLFF.

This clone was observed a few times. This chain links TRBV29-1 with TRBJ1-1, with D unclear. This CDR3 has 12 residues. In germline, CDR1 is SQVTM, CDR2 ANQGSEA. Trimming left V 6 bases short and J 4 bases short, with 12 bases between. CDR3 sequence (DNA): TGCAGCGTACGTCTACACGGCACTGAAGCTTTCTTT. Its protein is CSVRLHGTEAFF. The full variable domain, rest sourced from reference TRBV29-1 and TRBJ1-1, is SAVISQKPSRDICQRGTSLTIQCQVDSQVTMMFWYRQQPGQSLTLIATANQGSEATYESGFVIDKFPISRPNLTFSTLTVSNMSPEDSSIYLCSVRLHGTEAFFGQGTRLTVV.

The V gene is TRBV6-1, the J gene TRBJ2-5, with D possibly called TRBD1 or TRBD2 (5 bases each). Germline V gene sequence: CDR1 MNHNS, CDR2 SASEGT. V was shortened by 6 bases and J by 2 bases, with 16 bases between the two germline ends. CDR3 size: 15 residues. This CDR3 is CASRGRDSPQETQYF. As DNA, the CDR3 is TGTGCCAGCAGGGGGAGAGACAGTCCGCAAGAGACCCAGTACTTC.

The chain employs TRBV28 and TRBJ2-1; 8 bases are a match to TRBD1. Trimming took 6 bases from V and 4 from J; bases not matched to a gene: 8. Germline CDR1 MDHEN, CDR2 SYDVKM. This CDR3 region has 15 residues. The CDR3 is CASRVDRGSYNEQFF. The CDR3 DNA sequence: TGTGCCAGCAGGGTAGACAGGGGTTCATACAATGAGCAGTTCTTC.

This CDR3 is CASRKGFQNYNSPLHF. Here the CDR3 DNA reads TGTGCCAGCAGGAAAGGTTTCCAGAATTATAATTCACCCCTCCACTTT. The chain has TRBV28 and TRBJ1-6; D not certain. CDR1 MDHEN and CDR2 SYDVKM come from the germline V gene. Between the trimmed V and J ends, which lost 6 bases and 4 bases, there was a span of 16 bases. The length of the CDR3 is 16 residues.

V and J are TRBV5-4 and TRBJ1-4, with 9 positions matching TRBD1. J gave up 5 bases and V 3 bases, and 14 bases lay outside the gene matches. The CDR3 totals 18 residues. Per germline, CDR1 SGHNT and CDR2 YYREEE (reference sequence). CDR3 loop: CASSSNPGTGLGNEKLFF. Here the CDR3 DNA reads TGTGCCAGCAGCTCGAACCCCGGGACAGGGTTAGGGAATGAAAAACTGTTTTTT.

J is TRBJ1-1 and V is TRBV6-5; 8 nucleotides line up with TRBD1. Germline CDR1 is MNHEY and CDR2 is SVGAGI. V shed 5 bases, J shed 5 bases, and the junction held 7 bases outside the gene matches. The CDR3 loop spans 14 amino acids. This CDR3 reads CASSDQTGVTEAFF. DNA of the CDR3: TGTGCCAGCAGTGACCAGACAGGGGTTACTGAAGCTTTCTTT.

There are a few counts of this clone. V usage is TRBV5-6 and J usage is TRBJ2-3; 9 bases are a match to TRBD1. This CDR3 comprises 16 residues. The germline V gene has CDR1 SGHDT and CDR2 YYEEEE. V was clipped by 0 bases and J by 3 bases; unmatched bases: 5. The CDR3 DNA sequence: TGTGCCAGCAGCTTGGGCCCGGGGACAGGGACAGATACGCAGTATTTT. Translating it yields CASSLGPGTGTDTQYF.

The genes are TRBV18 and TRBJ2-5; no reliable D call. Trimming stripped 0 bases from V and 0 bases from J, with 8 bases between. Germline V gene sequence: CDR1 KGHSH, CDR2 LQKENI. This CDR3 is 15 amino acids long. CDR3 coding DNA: TGTGCCAGCTCACCACCATGGACGGACCAAGAGACCCAGTACTTC. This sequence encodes CASSPPWTDQETQYF.

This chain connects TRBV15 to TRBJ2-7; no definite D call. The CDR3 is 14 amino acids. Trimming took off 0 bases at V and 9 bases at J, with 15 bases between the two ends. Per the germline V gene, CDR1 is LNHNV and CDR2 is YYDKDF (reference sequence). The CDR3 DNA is TGTGCCACCAGCAGAGATTCGCCAGGTTCTGGGCAGTACTTC. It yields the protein CATSRDSPGSGQYF. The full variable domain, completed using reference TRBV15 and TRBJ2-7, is DAMVIQNPRYQVTQFGKPVTLSCSQTLNHNVMYWYQQKSSQAPKLLFHYYDKDFNNEADTPDNFQSRRPNTSFCFLDIRSPGLGDTAMYLCATSRDSPGSGQYFGPGTRLTVT.